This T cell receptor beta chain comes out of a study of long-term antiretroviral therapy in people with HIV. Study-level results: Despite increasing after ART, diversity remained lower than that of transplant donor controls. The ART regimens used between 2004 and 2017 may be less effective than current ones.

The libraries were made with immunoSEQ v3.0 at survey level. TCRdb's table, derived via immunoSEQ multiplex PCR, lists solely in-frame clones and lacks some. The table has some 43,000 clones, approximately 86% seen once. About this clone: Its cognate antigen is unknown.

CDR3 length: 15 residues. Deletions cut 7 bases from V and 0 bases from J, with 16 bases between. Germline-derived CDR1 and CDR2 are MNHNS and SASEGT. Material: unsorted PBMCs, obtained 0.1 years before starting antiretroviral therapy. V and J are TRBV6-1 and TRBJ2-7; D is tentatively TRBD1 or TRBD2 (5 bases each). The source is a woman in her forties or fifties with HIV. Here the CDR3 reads CASNTLGTSSYEQYF. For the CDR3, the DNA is TGTGCCAGCAACACCCTAGGGACGTCCTCCTACGAGCAGTACTTC.